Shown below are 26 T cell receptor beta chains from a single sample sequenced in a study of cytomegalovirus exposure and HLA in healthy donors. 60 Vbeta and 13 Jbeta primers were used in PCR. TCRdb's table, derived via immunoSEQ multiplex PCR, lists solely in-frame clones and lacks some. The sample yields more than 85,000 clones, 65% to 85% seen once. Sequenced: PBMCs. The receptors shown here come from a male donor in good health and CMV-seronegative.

CDR3 coding DNA: TGTGCCAGCAGCTCCCCCGCGCGTGAGCAGTTCTTC. This codes for CASSSPAREQFF. This chain joins TRBV11-2 and TRBJ2-1, with no clear D. The CDR3 extends over 12 amino acids. The germline V gene encodes CDR1 SGHAT and CDR2 FQNNGV. V was clipped by 4 bases and J by 9 bases, with 10 bases between them.

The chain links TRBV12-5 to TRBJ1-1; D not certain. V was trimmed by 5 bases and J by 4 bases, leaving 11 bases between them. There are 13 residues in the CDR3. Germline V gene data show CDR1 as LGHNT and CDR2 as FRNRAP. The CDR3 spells CASGEGIFTEAFF. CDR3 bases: TGTGCTAGTGGTGAGGGTATTTTCACTGAAGCTTTCTTT.

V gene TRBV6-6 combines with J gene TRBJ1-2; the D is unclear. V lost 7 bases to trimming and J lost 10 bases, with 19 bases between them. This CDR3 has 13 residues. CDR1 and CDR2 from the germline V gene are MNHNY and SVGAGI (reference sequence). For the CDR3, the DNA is TGTGCCAGCAAGAGGTTCGGCGCTTTGTCCTACACCTTC. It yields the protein CASKRFGALSYTF.

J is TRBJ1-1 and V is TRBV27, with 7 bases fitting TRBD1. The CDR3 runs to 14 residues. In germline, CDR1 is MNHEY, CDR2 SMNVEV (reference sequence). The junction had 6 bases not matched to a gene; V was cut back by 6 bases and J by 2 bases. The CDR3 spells CASRRQGGNTEAFF. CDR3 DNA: TGTGCCAGCAGGAGACAGGGCGGTAACACTGAAGCTTTCTTT.

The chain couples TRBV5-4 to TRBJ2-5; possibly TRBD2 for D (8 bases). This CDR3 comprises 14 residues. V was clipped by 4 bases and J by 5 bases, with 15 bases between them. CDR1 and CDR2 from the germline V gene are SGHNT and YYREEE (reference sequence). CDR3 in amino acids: CASSREGAWETQYF. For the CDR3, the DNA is TGTGCCAGCAGCCGGGAGGGGGCCTGGGAGACCCAGTACTTC.

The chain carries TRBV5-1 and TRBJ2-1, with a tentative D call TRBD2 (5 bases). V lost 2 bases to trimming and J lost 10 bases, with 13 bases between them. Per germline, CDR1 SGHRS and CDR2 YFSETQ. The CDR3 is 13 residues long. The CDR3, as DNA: TGCGCCAGCAGCTTCGGAGGCCGGGGAGAGCAGTTCTTC. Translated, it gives CASSFGGRGEQFF. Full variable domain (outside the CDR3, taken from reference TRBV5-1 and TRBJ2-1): KAGVTQTPRYLIKTRGQQVTLSCSPISGHRSVSWYQQTPGQGLQFLFEYFSETQRNKGNFPGRFSGRQFSNSRSEMNVSTLELGDSALYLCASSFGGRGEQFFGPGTRLTVL.

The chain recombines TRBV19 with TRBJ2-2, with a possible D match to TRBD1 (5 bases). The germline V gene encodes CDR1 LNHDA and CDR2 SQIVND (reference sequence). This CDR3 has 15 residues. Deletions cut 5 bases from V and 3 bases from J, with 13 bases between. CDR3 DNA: TGTGCCAGTAGTTGGGGCCGTTATGACACCGGGGAGCTGTTTTTT. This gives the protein CASSWGRYDTGELFF.

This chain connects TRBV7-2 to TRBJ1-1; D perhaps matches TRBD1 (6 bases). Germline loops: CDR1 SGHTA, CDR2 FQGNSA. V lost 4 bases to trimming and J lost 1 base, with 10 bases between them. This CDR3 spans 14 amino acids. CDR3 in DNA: TGTGCCAGCAGCTCCCTGGGGGCGAACACTGAAGCTTTCTTT. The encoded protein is CASSSLGANTEAFF.

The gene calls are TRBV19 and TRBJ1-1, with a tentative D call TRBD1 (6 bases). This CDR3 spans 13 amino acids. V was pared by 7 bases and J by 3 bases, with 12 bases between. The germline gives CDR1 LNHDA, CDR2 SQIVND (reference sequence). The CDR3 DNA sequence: TGTGCCAGTAACCCCAGGGGTTACACTGAAGCTTTCTTT. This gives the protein CASNPRGYTEAFF.

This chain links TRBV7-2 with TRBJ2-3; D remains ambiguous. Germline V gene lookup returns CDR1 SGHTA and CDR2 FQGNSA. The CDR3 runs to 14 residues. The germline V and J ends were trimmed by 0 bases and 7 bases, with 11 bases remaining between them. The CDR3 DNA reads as TGTGCCAGCAGCTTAGCTCTCTCGCTAAATACGCAGTATTTT. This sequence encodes CASSLALSLNTQYF.

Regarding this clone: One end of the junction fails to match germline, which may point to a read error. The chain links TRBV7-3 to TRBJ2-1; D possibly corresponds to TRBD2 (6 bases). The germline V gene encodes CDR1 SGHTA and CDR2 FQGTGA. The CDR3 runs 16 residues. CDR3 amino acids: CSSSPGWEDWDNEQFF. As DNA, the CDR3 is TGTTCCAGCAGCCCTGGGTGGGAGGATTGGGACAATGAGCAGTTCTTC.

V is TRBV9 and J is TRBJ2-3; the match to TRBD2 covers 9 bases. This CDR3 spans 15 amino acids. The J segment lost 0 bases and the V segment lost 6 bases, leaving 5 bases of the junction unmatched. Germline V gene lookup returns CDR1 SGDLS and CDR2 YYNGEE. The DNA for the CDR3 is TGTGCCAGCAACCGTCTAGCGGGAAGCACAGATACGCAGTATTTT. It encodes CASNRLAGSTDTQYF.

CDR3: CATTAAGEETQYF. The DNA for the CDR3 is TGTGCCACAACGGCGGCAGGGGAAGAGACCCAGTACTTC. The chain uses TRBV28 and TRBJ2-5; D is perhaps TRBD1 (6 bases). CDR1 MDHEN and CDR2 SYDVKM come from the germline V gene. The CDR3 sequence is 13 residues long. The V end lost 10 bases, the J end lost 3 bases, and 15 bases lay between the germline ends.

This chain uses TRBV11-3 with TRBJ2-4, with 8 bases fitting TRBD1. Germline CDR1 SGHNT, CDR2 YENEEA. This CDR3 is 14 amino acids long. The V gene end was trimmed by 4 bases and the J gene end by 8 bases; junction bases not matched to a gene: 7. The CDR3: CASSSLTGVDIQYF. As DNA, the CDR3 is TGTGCCAGCAGCTCCTTGACAGGGGTGGACATTCAGTACTTC.

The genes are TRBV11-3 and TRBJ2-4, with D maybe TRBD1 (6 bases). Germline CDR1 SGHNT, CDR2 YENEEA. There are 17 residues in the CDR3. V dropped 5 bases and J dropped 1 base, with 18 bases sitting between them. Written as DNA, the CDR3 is TGTGCCAGCAGCCCGAAGTGGACAGACCGGGCCAAAAACATTCAGTACTTC. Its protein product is CASSPKWTDRAKNIQYF. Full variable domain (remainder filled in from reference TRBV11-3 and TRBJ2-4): EAGVVQSPRYKIIEKKQPVAFWCNPISGHNTLYWYLQNLGQGPELLIRYENEEAVDDSQLPKDRFSAERLKGVDSTLKIQPAELGDSAVYLCASSPKWTDRAKNIQYFGAGTRLSVL.

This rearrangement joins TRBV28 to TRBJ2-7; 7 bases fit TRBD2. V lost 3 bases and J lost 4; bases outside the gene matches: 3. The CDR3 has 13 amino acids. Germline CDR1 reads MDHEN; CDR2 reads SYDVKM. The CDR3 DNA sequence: TGTGCCAGCAGTTTGCCTAGCGGTTACGAGCAGTACTTC. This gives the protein CASSLPSGYEQYF.

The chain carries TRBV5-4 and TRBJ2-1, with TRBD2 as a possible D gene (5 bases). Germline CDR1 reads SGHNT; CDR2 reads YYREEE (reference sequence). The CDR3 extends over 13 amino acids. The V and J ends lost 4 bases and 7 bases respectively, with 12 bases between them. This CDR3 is CASSPRTENEQFF. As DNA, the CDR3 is TGTGCCAGCAGCCCCCGGACTGAAAATGAGCAGTTCTTC.

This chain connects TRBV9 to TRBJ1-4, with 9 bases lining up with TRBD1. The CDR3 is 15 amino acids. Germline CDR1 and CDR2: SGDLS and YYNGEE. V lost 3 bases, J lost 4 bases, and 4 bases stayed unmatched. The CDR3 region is CASSARDRVNEKLFF. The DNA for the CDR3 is TGTGCCAGCAGCGCCCGGGACAGGGTTAATGAAAAACTGTTTTTT.

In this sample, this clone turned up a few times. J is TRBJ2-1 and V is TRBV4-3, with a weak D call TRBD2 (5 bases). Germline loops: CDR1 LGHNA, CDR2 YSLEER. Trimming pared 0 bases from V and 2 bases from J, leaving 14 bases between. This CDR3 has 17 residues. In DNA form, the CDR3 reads TGCGCCAGCAGCCAAGATGCGTCTAGCAGCCCCTACAATGAGCAGTTCTTC. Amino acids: CASSQDASSSPYNEQFF.

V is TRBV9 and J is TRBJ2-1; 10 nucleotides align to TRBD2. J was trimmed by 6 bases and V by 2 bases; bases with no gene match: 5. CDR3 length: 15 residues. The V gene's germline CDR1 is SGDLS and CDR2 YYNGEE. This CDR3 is CASSVASGSPNEQFF. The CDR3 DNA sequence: TGTGCCAGCAGCGTCGCTAGCGGGAGTCCCAATGAGCAGTTCTTC.

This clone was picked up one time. The chain's CDR3 is CASSFPGQPQHF. The CDR3 DNA reads TGTGCCAGCAGTTTCCCGGGTCAGCCCCAGCATTTT. This chain joins TRBV28 and TRBJ1-5; D is ambiguous. V was trimmed by 3 bases and J by 6 bases, leaving 6 bases between them. Germline V CDR1 and CDR2: MDHEN, SYDVKM. This CDR3 is 12 amino acids long.

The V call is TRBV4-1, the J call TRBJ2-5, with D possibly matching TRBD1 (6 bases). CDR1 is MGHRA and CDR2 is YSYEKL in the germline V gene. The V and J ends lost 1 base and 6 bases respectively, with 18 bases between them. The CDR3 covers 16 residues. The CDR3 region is CASSQALTGTVKTQYF. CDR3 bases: TGCGCCAGCAGCCAAGCTCTTACAGGGACGGTAAAGACCCAGTACTTC.

The CDR3 here is CASSFPGLDADTQYF. CDR3 DNA: TGTGCCAGCAGCTTCCCGGGACTAGACGCAGATACGCAGTATTTT. The chain combines TRBV5-4 with TRBJ2-3; 8 bases fit TRBD2. V was pared by 2 bases and J by 4 bases, with 6 bases of the junction left unmatched. The germline V gene encodes CDR1 SGHNT and CDR2 YYREEE (reference sequence). This CDR3 spans 15 amino acids.

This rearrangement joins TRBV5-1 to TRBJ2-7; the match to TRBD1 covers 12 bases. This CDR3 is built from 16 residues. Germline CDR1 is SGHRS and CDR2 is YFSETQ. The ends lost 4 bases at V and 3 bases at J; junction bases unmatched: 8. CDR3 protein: CASSRGGDRGLYEQYF. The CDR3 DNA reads TGCGCCAGCAGCCGGGGGGGGGACAGGGGGCTCTACGAGCAGTACTTC. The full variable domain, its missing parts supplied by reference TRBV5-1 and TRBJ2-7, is KAGVTQTPRYLIKTRGQQVTLSCSPISGHRSVSWYQQTPGQGLQFLFEYFSETQRNKGNFPGRFSGRQFSNSRSEMNVSTLELGDSALYLCASSRGGDRGLYEQYFGPGTRLTVT.

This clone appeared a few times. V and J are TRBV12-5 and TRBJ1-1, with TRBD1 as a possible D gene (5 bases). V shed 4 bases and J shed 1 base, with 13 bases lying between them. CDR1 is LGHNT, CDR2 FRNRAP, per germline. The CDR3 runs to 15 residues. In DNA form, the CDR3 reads TGTGCTAGTGGTTGGGGCGGGATCGGGAACACTGAAGCTTTCTTT. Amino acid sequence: CASGWGGIGNTEAFF.

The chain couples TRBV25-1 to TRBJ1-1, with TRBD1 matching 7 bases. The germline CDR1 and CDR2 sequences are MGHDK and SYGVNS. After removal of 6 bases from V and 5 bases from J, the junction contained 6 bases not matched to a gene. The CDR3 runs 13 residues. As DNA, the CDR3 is TGTGCCAGCAGCTTGACAGGGTGGACTGAAGCTTTCTTT. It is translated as CASSLTGWTEAFF. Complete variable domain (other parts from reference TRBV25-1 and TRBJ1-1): EADIYQTPRYLVIGTGKKITLECSQTMGHDKMYWYQQDPGMELHLIHYSYGVNSTEKGDLSSESTVSRIRTEHFPLTLESARPSHTSQYLCASSLTGWTEAFFGQGTRLTVV.